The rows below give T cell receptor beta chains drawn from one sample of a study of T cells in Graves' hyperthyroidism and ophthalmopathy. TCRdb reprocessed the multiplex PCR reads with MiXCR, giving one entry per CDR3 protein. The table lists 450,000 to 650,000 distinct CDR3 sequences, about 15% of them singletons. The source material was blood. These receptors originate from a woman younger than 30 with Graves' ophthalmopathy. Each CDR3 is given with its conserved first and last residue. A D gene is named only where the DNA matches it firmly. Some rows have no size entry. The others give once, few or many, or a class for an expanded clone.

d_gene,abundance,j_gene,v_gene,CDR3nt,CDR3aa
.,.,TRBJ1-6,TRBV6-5,TGTGCCAGCAGTTACTCGCCGGGGTTTGATTCACCCCTCCACTTT,CASSYSPGFDSPLHF
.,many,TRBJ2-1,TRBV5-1,TGCGCCAGCAGCTTGGAGGAAAGCTCCTACAATGAGCAGTTCTTC,CASSLEESSYNEQFF
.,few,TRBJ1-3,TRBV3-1,TGTGCCAGCAGCCAAGTCGAGGTTGGAAACACCATATATTTT,CASSQVEVGNTIYF
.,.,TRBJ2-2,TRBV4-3,TGCGCCAGCAGCCAAGATCCCTCAAGGAACACCGGGGAGCTGTTTTTT,CASSQDPSRNTGELFF
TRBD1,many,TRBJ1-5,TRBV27,TGTGCCAGCAGGGTCGGGACAGACAATCAGCCCCAGCATTTT,CASRVGTDNQPQHF
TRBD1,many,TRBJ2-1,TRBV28,TGTGCCAGCAGTACAAGAAAACCGGGACAGGGCGATGAGCAGTTCTTC,CASSTRKPGQGDEQFF
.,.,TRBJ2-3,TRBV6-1,TGTGCCAGCAGTTCATCATCAGGGGGCACAGATACGCAGTATTTT,CASSSSSGGTDTQYF
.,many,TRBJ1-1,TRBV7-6,TGTGCCAGCAGCTTAGGAGCGCGAGGGACAAACACTGAAGCTTTCTTT,CASSLGARGTNTEAFF
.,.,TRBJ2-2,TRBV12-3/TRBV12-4,TGTGCCAGTAACAGGGACACGAACACCGGGGAGCTGTTTTTT,CASNRDTNTGELFF
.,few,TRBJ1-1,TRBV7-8,TGTGCCAGCACCTCGAGGGACCCCGTTCAGGCTTTCTTT,CASTSRDPVQAFF
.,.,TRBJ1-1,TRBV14,TGTGCCAGCAGCCAAGATATGGGGGGAGTAATGAACACTGAAGCTTTCTTT,CASSQDMGGVMNTEAFF
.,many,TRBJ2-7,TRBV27,TGTGCCAGCAGTTTTGCGGGATCCGAGCAGTACTTC,CASSFAGSEQYF
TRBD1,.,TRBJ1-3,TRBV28,TGTGCCAGCAGTTTAGGACAGGGGTTATACACCTATTTT,CASSLGQGLYTYF
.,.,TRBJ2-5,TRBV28,TGTGCCAGCAGTTACGTCAGGGTTCGGGAGACCCAGTACTTC,CASSYVRVRETQYF
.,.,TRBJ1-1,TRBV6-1,TGTGCCAGCACCCTGGGAGAAACTTTCTTT,CASTLGETFF
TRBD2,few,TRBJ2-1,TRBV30,TGTGCCTGGAGAGATACTTTTAGCGGGGGCCACTCCTACAATGAGCAGTTCTTC,CAWRDTFSGGHSYNEQFF
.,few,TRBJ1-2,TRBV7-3,TGTGCCAGCAACTTACCGGACGGAAACTATGGCTACACCTTC,CASNLPDGNYGYTF
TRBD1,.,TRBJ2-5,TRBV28,TGTGCCAGCAGTTTCCCTACAAGACAGGGGCCCCAAGAGACCCAGTACTTC,CASSFPTRQGPQETQYF
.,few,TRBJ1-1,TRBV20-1,TGCAGTGCTAGAGAGGCCAAGGCCCTGAACACTGAAGCTTTCTTT,CSAREAKALNTEAFF
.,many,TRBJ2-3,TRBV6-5,TGTGCCAGCAGTTACCGGGACGGCAGCACAGATACGCAGTATTTT,CASSYRDGSTDTQYF
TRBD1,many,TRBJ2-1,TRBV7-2,TGTGCCAGCAGCTTAGAGACAGGGGGTTTCAATGAGCAGTTCTTC,CASSLETGGFNEQFF
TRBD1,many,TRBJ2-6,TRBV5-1,TGCGCCAGCAGCTTGGATGGGACAGGGGGCTCTGGGGCCAACGTCCTGACTTTC,CASSLDGTGGSGANVLTF
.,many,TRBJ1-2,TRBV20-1,TGCAGTGCTGCCAGACCTAACTATGGCTACACCTTC,CSAARPNYGYTF
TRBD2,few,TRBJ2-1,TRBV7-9,TGTGCCAGCAGCCTCTGGACTAGCGGGAGATCGGATGAGCAGTTCTTC,CASSLWTSGRSDEQFF
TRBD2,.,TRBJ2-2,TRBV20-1,TGCAGTGCTAGAGAGGCTAGCGGTAACACCGGGGAGCTGTTTTTT,CSAREASGNTGELFF
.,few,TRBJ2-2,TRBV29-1,TGCAGCGTCCGTCAGGCGAACACCGGGGAGCTGTTTTTT,CSVRQANTGELFF
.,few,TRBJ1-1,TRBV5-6,TGTGCCAGCAGCTTGGAGAGGACGGGGGGCGCTGAAGCTTTCTTT,CASSLERTGGAEAFF
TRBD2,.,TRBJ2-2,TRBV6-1,TGTGCCAGCAGTCAGACTAGCGGGAGAGTCACCGGGGAGCTGTTTTTT,CASSQTSGRVTGELFF
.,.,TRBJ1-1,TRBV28,TGTGCCAGCAGTTTGGTTCCTAGGAGGACTGAAGCTTTCTTT,CASSLVPRRTEAFF
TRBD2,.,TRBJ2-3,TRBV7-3,TGTGCCAGCAGCTTCTTAGCGGGAAGGGCAGATACGCAGTATTTT,CASSFLAGRADTQYF
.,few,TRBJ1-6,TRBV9,TGTGCCAGCAGCGTGGCAGGGGCCGGGTCACCCCTCCACTTT,CASSVAGAGSPLHF
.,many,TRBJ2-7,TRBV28,TGTGCCAGCAGTAACGCCTACGAGCAGTACTTC,CASSNAYEQYF
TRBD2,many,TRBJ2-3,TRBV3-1,TGTGCCAGCAGCCGCGCGGGAGCGGGAGGAGATACGCAGTATTTT,CASSRAGAGGDTQYF
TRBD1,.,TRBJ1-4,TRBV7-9,TGTGCCAGCAGCAAAAGCGGGGGACAGGGAGCAACTAATGAAAAACTGTTTTTT,CASSKSGGQGATNEKLFF
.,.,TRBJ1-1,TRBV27,TGTGCCAGCAGTTACCGGGACCGGAACACTGAAGCTTTCTTT,CASSYRDRNTEAFF
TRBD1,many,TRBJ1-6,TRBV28,TGTGCCAGCAGTTTACCACAGGGGGAATGGGGTTCACCCCTCCACTTT,CASSLPQGEWGSPLHF
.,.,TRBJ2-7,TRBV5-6,TGTGCCAGCAGTTCAAACCTCGGGCCACCCTACGAGCAGTACTTC,CASSSNLGPPYEQYF
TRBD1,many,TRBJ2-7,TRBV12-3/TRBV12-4,TGTGCCAGCAGTTTCGGGGGACAGGGGCTATCCGAGCAGTACTTC,CASSFGGQGLSEQYF
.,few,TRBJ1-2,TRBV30,TGTGCCTGGAGTGTACGAGGGGTTGGCTACACCTTC,CAWSVRGVGYTF
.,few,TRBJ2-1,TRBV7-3,TGTGCCAGCAGCCAAGGGGGGGTTGATGAGCAGTTCTTC,CASSQGGVDEQFF
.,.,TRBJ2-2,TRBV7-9,TGTGCCAGCAGCAATCCCAGGGGGGACACCGGGGAGCTGTTTTTT,CASSNPRGDTGELFF